This T cell receptor (beta chain) was found in a study of blood T cells in healthy people across ages (dated by TCRdb to about 2015). About the investigation overall: In model experiments, roughly one uniquely barcoded TCR beta cDNA molecule per two T cells was captured by template switching. Using deep sequencing normalized with unique cDNA molecular identifiers, the study measured how TCR beta repertoire diversity changes with age. The donors were split into four age groups: young (average approximately 16 years), middle-aged (over 35), aged (over 55) and long-lived (more than 80). Donors of different ages were randomly distributed across sequencing lanes to avoid experimental bias. The study analyzed two additional independent replicas of 1 million unique cDNA reads from the same blood draw for two donors, one aged 18 to 30 and one aged 80 or older.

On the study overall, not on this receptor specifically: There was a strong correlation between observed TCR beta diversity and the percentage of naive T cells measured by flow cytometry. Compared with the aged group, more naive CD4+ T cells, fewer expanded clones and increased TCR diversity were shown by the long-lived group, suggesting age selection. Estimates of total diversity based on one million sequenced T cells were regarded as lower bounds and as underestimates. Since profiling was done on bulk unsorted PBMCs, naive and antigen-experienced compartments could not be conclusively compared. As age increased, observed TCR beta diversity per million T cells dropped in a roughly linear way, and a significant reduction was already evident by age 40. The CMV infection status of donors was not known, potentially confounding age-related changes in expanded clonotypes.

The donors were roughly 38 Caucasian individuals from Russia, aged 6 to 90 years, who were systemically healthy. Ten milliliters of peripheral blood were drawn from each donor into EDTA-treated Vacutainer tubes. Ficoll-Paque density-gradient centrifugation was used to isolate PBMCs, with at least 6.5 million per sample. Total RNA, at least 5 micrograms per sample, was extracted from PBMCs with Trizol reagent. For every donor, an aliquot of PBMCs went through flow cytometry to measure the percentages of naive CD45RAhigh/CD27high T cells. The method was 5' RACE. These reads were obtained on an Illumina HiSeq 2500. A second PCR of about 6 to 11 cycles was performed with a sample-barcoded 5' primer and a J-beta primer mix. A template-switch 5' adaptor carrying 12 random nucleotides introduced a unique molecular identifier onto each TCR beta cDNA molecule. Each sample yielded at least 3 million CDR3-containing paired-end reads. First-strand cDNA was synthesized from all RNA with the Mint cDNA synthesis kit, primed by a TRBC-specific oligonucleotide. All cDNA was treated with uracil-DNA glycosylase and then went through a first 18-cycle PCR with the universal primers M1SS and BC2_uni_R. For the original study's pipeline: Each sample was normalized by randomly selecting 1 million high-quality reads, each carrying a distinct molecular identifier. Reads with shared molecular identifiers were discarded instead of being binned into consensus sequences. MiTCR, set to a Q25 quality threshold and the strictest error-elimination algorithm, was used for CDR3 identification, clonotype clustering and error correction. A nonparametric unseen species model with Euler transformation was used to estimate lower-bound total TCR beta diversity. TCRdb cleaned the public reads at Q25 with fastp, built clones with MiXCR and kept in-frame beta chains. One record per CDR3 amino acid sequence lists the most common genes and DNA. The V and J calls come from TCRdb's annotation, not from the publication. Present in this sample are nearly 1 million distinct CDR3 sequences, roughly half of which were seen just once. The ten most abundant clones make up over 20% of the sample.

With regard to this clonotype: The clone's antigen remains unknown. No per-base quality is available; no much larger clone lies one base away.

Trimming leaves V shorter by 5 bases and J shorter by 6 bases, with the junction holding 22 bases beyond the gene matches. Counted from cysteine to phenylalanine, this CDR3 has 19 amino acids. The DNA shown is the 57-base CDR3, in frame from base 1. The germline V gene (reference sequence) yields SEHNR for CDR1 and FQNEAQ for CDR2. The chain is made from TRBV7-9 and TRBJ2-3, with 8 central nucleotides matching TRBD2. This clonotype was obtained from a woman aged 60-75 years in good health. The sample consisted of blood. This receptor carries the CDR3 CASSHPRGAPGLGLDTQYF. The sequence in DNA is TGTGCCAGCAGCCACCCCAGGGGAGCTCCGGGACTAGGCTTGGATACGCAGTATTTT.